These 28 T cell receptor beta chains originate from one sample sequenced in a study of OX40 agonist ivuxolimab in advanced cancers. TCRdb's copy holds only in-frame clones and misses some; the assay was immunoSEQ multiplex PCR. The sample lists tens of thousands of clones; under 90% were seen once. Sequenced material: CD4+ or CD8+ T cells sorted from blood, taken in a trial of the OX40 agonist ivuxolimab. These receptor sequences come from an adult with an advanced solid tumor such as melanoma, head and neck, liver or kidney cancer.

This chain links TRBV5-5 with TRBJ1-3; D not resolved. Trimming removed 0 bases from V and 0 bases from J, with 10 bases in between. CDR3 length: 16 amino acids. CDR1 and CDR2 (germline): SGHKS, YYEKEE (reference sequence). The CDR3 loop reads CASSLGPPASGNTIYF. Written as DNA, the CDR3 is TGTGCCAGCAGCTTGGGCCCGCCAGCCTCTGGAAACACCATATATTTT.

The chain links TRBV5-1 to TRBJ2-2, with D perhaps TRBD2 (6 bases). V was trimmed by 4 bases and J by 6 bases, leaving 13 bases between them. This CDR3 is built from 14 residues. In germline, CDR1 is SGHRS, CDR2 YFSETQ. The CDR3 sequence is CASSLSGQPGELFF. The CDR3 region has the DNA TGCGCCAGCAGCCTAAGCGGGCAGCCCGGGGAGCTGTTTTTT.

V gene TRBV5-4 combines with J gene TRBJ2-7; D gene ambiguous. Germline loops: CDR1 SGHNT, CDR2 YYREEE (reference sequence). The ends were cut back, 2 bases at V and 0 bases at J, with 15 bases in the middle. The CDR3 runs to 16 residues. CDR3 amino acids: CASSFYSATTSYEQYF. The DNA for the CDR3 is TGTGCCAGCAGCTTCTACTCGGCCACAACCTCCTACGAGCAGTACTTC.

The chain employs TRBV15 and TRBJ1-1; TRBD1 is a possible D gene (5 bases). The CDR3 is 14 residues long. V lost 8 bases, J lost 0 bases, and 13 bases lay in between. Germline assignment: CDR1 LNHNV and CDR2 YYDKDF (reference sequence). DNA of the CDR3: TGTGCCACCGAGGTGGGGGGTGTGAACACTGAAGCTTTCTTT. Protein sequence: CATEVGGVNTEAFF.

The chain is built from TRBV7-2 and TRBJ2-2, with unresolved D. The germline CDR1 and CDR2 sequences are SGHTA and FQGNSA. CDR3 length equals 11 residues. The germline V and J ends were trimmed by 1 base and 9 bases, with 3 bases remaining between them. CDR3 in amino acids: CASSLVRELFF. The CDR3 nucleotides read TGTGCCAGCAGCTTAGTTAGGGAGCTGTTTTTT.

The genes are TRBV19 and TRBJ1-2; tentative D call: TRBD1 (5 bases). Trimming cost V 5 bases and J 6 bases, with 19 bases left between them. Looked up from germline, CDR1 is LNHDA and CDR2 is SQIVND (reference sequence). The CDR3 consists of 15 residues. CDR3 bases: TGTGCCAGTAGTCTCCAGTTGCAGGGAGCCCATGGCTACACCTTC. It specifies CASSLQLQGAHGYTF.

This clone was counted between two and nine times. The genes are TRBV19 and TRBJ2-4, with 10 bases that match TRBD2. Germline V gene data show CDR1 as LNHDA and CDR2 as SQIVND (reference sequence). V lost 7 bases, J lost 2 bases, and 8 bases stayed unmatched. CDR3 size: 16 residues. The CDR3 nucleotides read TGTGCCAGTACGTCTGGAGCGGGGGGGACCAAAAACATTCAGTACTTC. It encodes CASTSGAGGTKNIQYF.

The chain recombines TRBV7-7 with TRBJ2-3; D is ambiguous. The length of the CDR3 is 13 residues. Trimming took 3 bases from V and 6 from J, leaving 10 bases between them. Germline V lookup: CDR1 SSHAT, CDR2 FNYEAQ (reference sequence). The CDR3 reads CASSFMEGDTQYF. CDR3 nucleotides: TGTGCCAGCAGCTTCATGGAAGGGGATACGCAGTATTTT.

The chain combines TRBV7-2 with TRBJ1-1, with a weak D call TRBD1 (6 bases). V was cut by 5 bases and J by 7 bases, with 20 bases left in between. The CDR3 covers 15 residues. Germline lookup yields CDR1 SGHTA and CDR2 FQGNSA. The CDR3 here is CASSPGGAREGEAFF. The CDR3, as DNA: TGTGCCAGCAGCCCCGGGGGGGCCCGGGAAGGTGAAGCTTTCTTT.

As to this clone: Sequence at one end of the junction differs from germline and may be a read error. The chain joins TRBV7-7 to TRBJ2-3; TRBD2 matches 9 bases. There are 16 residues in the CDR3. Germline-derived CDR1 and CDR2 are SSHAT and FNYEAQ (reference sequence). The DNA for the CDR3 is TGTGCTAGCAGCCACGGGACTAGCCGCATCGCAGATACGCAGTATTTT. Encoded protein: CASSHGTSRIADTQYF.

The V gene is TRBV4-1, the J gene TRBJ2-5; 8 bases fit TRBD1. This CDR3 is built from 14 residues. Germline-derived CDR1 and CDR2 are MGHRA and YSYEKL. V shed 2 bases, J shed 5 bases, and the junction held 4 bases outside the gene matches. The CDR3 nucleotides are TGCGCCAGCAGCCAACCCGACAGGGGCGAGACCCAGTACTTC. Translated, it gives CASSQPDRGETQYF.

The V call is TRBV19, the J call TRBJ2-7, with a possible D match to TRBD1 (5 bases). Germline V CDR1 and CDR2: LNHDA, SQIVND (reference sequence). The CDR3 totals 14 residues. V shed 3 bases and J shed 2 bases, with 11 bases lying between them. The CDR3 DNA reads as TGTGCCAGTAGTATGAAGGGGCGAGCCTACGAGCAGTACTTC. This codes for CASSMKGRAYEQYF.

The CDR3 nucleotides read TGCGCCAGCAGAGGGAACACCGGGGAGCTGTTTTTT. Protein sequence: CASRGNTGELFF. V gene TRBV4-3 combines with J gene TRBJ2-2; D gene uncertain. Trimming took 6 bases from V and 1 from J, leaving 3 bases between them. Per germline, CDR1 LGHNA and CDR2 YSLEER. The CDR3 sequence is 12 residues long.

The V call is TRBV19, the J call TRBJ2-1, with 10 bases lining up with TRBD1. Germline V gene sequence: CDR1 LNHDA, CDR2 SQIVND (reference sequence). The junction had 7 bases not matched to a gene; V was cut back by 5 bases and J by 12 bases. This CDR3 has 13 residues. CDR3 nucleotide sequence: TGTGCCAGTAGTCAGGACAGGGGGGGGTGGCAGTTCTTC. This gives the protein CASSQDRGGWQFF.

This rearrangement joins TRBV11-2 to TRBJ1-1, with D perhaps matching TRBD1 (6 bases). The germline CDR1 and CDR2 sequences are SGHAT and FQNNGV. The CDR3 contains 15 residues. Between the trimmed V and J ends, which lost 6 bases and 3 bases, there was a span of 17 bases. The CDR3 region is CASSSWTVRDTEAFF. The CDR3 DNA reads TGTGCCAGCAGTTCCTGGACAGTTCGGGACACTGAAGCTTTCTTT.

V usage is TRBV7-2 and J usage is TRBJ2-3; a weak D match, TRBD2 (5 bases). V shed 5 bases and J shed 2 bases, with 14 bases lying between them. Looked up from germline, CDR1 is SGHTA and CDR2 is FQGNSA. CDR3 length: 15 residues. CDR3 protein: CASSQRTYSTDTQYF. CDR3 nucleotides: TGTGCCAGCAGCCAACGGACTTACTCCACAGATACGCAGTATTTT.

This chain connects TRBV6-5 to TRBJ1-1, with a weak D call TRBD1 (5 bases). The CDR3 loop spans 15 amino acids. V was clipped by 5 bases and J by 1 base, with 14 bases between them. Germline CDR1 MNHEY, CDR2 SVGAGI. Here the CDR3 reads CASSTGPLPNTEAFF. The DNA for the CDR3 is TGTGCCAGCAGTACAGGACCGTTACCGAACACTGAAGCTTTCTTT.

The chain uses TRBV9 and TRBJ2-1; 10 bases are a match to TRBD2. The ends lost 7 bases at V and 3 bases at J; junction bases unmatched: 13. Germline V CDR1 and CDR2: SGDLS, YYNGEE. CDR3 size: 17 residues. CDR3 protein: CASGGLAGVGRYNEQFF. In DNA, the CDR3 is TGTGCCAGCGGAGGGCTAGCGGGAGTAGGTCGCTACAATGAGCAGTTCTTC.

The chain is built from TRBV7-8 and TRBJ1-2; a weak D match, TRBD1 (5 bases). Looked up from germline, CDR1 is SGHVS and CDR2 is FQNEAQ. Trimming took 8 bases from V and 0 from J, leaving 16 bases between them. The CDR3 loop spans 15 amino acids. Here the CDR3 reads CASGNPPGANYGYTF. CDR3 DNA sequence: TGTGCCAGCGGCAATCCTCCGGGGGCTAACTATGGCTACACCTTC.

This chain connects TRBV7-2 to TRBJ1-2, with TRBD1 as a possible D gene (5 bases). CDR3 length: 14 residues. Germline-derived CDR1 and CDR2 are SGHTA and FQGNSA. V lost 7 bases and J lost 2, with 14 bases in between. CDR3 sequence reads: CASTLRRGNYGYTF. DNA for the CDR3: TGTGCCAGCACCTTGCGGCGGGGCAACTATGGCTACACCTTC.

The genes are TRBV5-4 and TRBJ2-7; 16 bases are a match to TRBD2. The CDR3 runs 17 residues. V shed 5 bases and J 6 bases; nucleotides not matched to a gene: 11. Germline V lookup: CDR1 SGHNT, CDR2 YYREEE (reference sequence). This chain's CDR3 is CASSSGTSGGAFGEQYF. As DNA, the CDR3 is TGTGCCAGCAGTTCCGGGACTAGCGGGGGGGCCTTTGGCGAGCAGTACTTC.

J is TRBJ1-2 and V is TRBV5-1, with D possibly being TRBD1 (5 bases). V was clipped by 2 bases and J by 0 bases, with 8 bases between them. The length of the CDR3 is 14 residues. Germline loops: CDR1 SGHRS, CDR2 YFSETQ. The CDR3: CASSLQTANYGYTF. The DNA for the CDR3 is TGCGCCAGCAGCTTACAGACAGCTAACTATGGCTACACCTTC.

This chain joins TRBV7-9 and TRBJ2-7; D unresolved. CDR1 SEHNR and CDR2 FQNEAQ come from the germline V gene (reference sequence). V was cut by 5 bases and J by 1 base, with 6 bases left in between. CDR3 size: 12 residues. CDR3 loop: CASSIYSYEQYF. CDR3 sequence (DNA): TGTGCCAGCAGCATATATTCCTACGAGCAGTACTTC.

The chain employs TRBV11-3 and TRBJ1-1; a weak D match, TRBD1 (5 bases). CDR1 is SGHNT, CDR2 YENEEA, per germline. V lost 4 bases, J lost 5 bases, and 8 bases lay in between. The CDR3 loop spans 12 amino acids. The chain's CDR3 is CASSSRETEAFF. CDR3 coding DNA: TGTGCCAGCAGCTCCAGGGAAACTGAAGCTTTCTTT.

The chain uses TRBV7-8 and TRBJ1-1; possible D gene TRBD1, 5 bases. The ends were cut back, 3 bases at V and 4 bases at J, with 27 bases in the middle. Germline V gene sequence: CDR1 SGHVS, CDR2 FQNEAQ. The CDR3 loop spans 19 amino acids. The CDR3 reads CASSLRFFVGVLLSTEAFF. CDR3 in DNA: TGTGCCAGCAGCTTGAGGTTTTTTGTGGGGGTTCTGCTGAGCACTGAAGCTTTCTTT. Based on the CDR3 plus reference TRBV7-8 and TRBJ1-1, the full variable domain is GAGVSQSPRYKVAKRGQDVALRCDPISGHVSLFWYQQALGQGPEFLTYFQNEAQLDKSGLPSDRFFAERPEGSVSTLKIQRTQQEDSAVYLCASSLRFFVGVLLSTEAFFGQGTRLTVV.

V gene TRBV11-3 combines with J gene TRBJ2-1; D gene uncertain. Germline assignment: CDR1 SGHNT and CDR2 YENEEA. V lost 0 bases and J 6 bases, leaving 12 bases between the germline ends. The CDR3 contains 15 residues. Here the CDR3 DNA reads TGTGCCAGCAGCTTAGATCGATCCAGATTCAATGAGCAGTTCTTC. Translation: CASSLDRSRFNEQFF.

The chain uses TRBV4-2 and TRBJ2-3; 10 bases map to TRBD2. J lost 1 base, V lost 4 bases, and 5 bases had no gene match. Looked up from germline, CDR1 is LGHNA and CDR2 is YNFKEQ. The CDR3 loop spans 16 amino acids. CDR3 nucleotides: TGTGCCAGCAGCCCCCTCAGCGGGGGGGGCACAGATACGCAGTATTTT. Encoded protein: CASSPLSGGGTDTQYF.

The V gene is TRBV5-6, the J gene TRBJ1-1, with TRBD1 identical over 7 bases. V was pared by 5 bases and J by 2 bases, with 6 bases of the junction left unmatched. CDR1 is SGHDT and CDR2 is YYEEEE in the germline V gene. CDR3 length: 14 residues. CDR3 in amino acids: CASSRTGLNTEAFF. The DNA for the CDR3 is TGTGCCAGCAGTCGGACAGGACTAAACACTGAAGCTTTCTTT. Supplemented by reference TRBV5-6 and TRBJ1-1, the full variable domain reads DAGVTQSPTHLIKTRGQQVTLRCSPKSGHDTVSWYQQALGQGPQFIFQYYEEEERQRGNFPDRFSGHQFPNYSSELNVNALLLGDSALYLCASSRTGLNTEAFFGQGTRLTVV.